The entry below describes one T cell receptor beta chain. The antigen remains unidentified. The V end lost 6 bases, the J end lost 4 bases, and 15 bases lay between the germline ends. There are 14 residues in the CDR3. CDR1 and CDR2 (germline): MDHEN, SYDVKM. This entry is derived from a study of siplizumab effects on memory and regulatory T cells. Study-level results: An assignable naive or memory phenotype was lacking in roughly 75-96% of proliferating CD4+ or CD8+ clones.

Sequencing used immunoSEQ multiplex PCR; TCRdb keeps in-frame clones, though not all of them. The sample holds over 65,000 clones; around 93% are singletons and the top ten take 18%. Sequenced: CD8+ T cells sorted from blood. The chain combines TRBV28 with TRBJ1-2; D unclear. The sequence came from a human donor in good health. As DNA, the CDR3 is TGTGCCAGCAGGCTCGAGGGAGATGGCTATGGCTACACCTTC. Protein: CASRLEGDGYGYTF.